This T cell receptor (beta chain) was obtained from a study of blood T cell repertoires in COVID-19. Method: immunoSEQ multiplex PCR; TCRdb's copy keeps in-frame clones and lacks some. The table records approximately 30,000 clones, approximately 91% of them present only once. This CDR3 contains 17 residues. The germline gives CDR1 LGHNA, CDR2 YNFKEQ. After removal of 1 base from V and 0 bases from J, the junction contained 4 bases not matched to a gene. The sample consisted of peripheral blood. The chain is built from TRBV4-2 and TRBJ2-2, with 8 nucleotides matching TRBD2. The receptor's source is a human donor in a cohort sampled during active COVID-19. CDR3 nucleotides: TGTGCCAGCAGCCAAGTCGGCGGGGGGCCGAACACCGGGGAGCTGTTTTTT. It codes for CASSQVGGGPNTGELFF.